This entry describes one T cell receptor (beta chain). As yet, its antigen is unknown. Trimming took off 1 base at V and 6 bases at J, with 7 bases between the two ends. This CDR3 spans 13 amino acids. Germline V gene sequence: CDR1 SSHAT, CDR2 FNYEAQ (reference sequence). These data belong to a study of cytomegalovirus exposure and HLA in healthy donors. Across the study: As an earlier analysis found, some 170 million T cells yielded about 100 million unique TCR beta sequences. Overall study findings and caveats: A previous analysis found most TCR beta V segments productive roughly 87% or roughly 30% of the time. Specific recognition of CMV antigens was confirmed in vitro for a few chains (all CMV-associated). Overall, around 160 TCR beta chains were annotated as cytomegalovirus-associated.

PCR involved 60 Vbeta and 13 Jbeta primers. Assay used: immunoSEQ multiplex PCR; TCRdb lists only in-frame clones, some missing. This listing includes 170,000 or so clones. The chain employs TRBV7-7 and TRBJ2-1, with no clear D. Sequences were obtained from PBMCs. The sequence derives from a man aged 25-40 years in good health and CMV-seronegative. The CDR3 nucleotides are TGTGCCAGCAGCTTAGGGCAGGCCAATGAGCAGTTCTTC. This encodes CASSLGQANEQFF.